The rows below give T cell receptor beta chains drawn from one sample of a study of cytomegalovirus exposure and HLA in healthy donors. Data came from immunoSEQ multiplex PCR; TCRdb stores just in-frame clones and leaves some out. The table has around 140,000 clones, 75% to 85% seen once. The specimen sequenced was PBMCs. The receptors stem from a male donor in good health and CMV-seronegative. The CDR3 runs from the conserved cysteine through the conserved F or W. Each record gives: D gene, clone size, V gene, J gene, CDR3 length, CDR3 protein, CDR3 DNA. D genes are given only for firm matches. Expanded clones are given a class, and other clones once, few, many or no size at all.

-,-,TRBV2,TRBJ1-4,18,CASSDTGRRAAFNEKLFF,TGTGCCAGCAGTGACACAGGGAGAAGGGCCGCCTTTAATGAAAAACTGTTTTTT
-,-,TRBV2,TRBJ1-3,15,CASSDLPRSGNTIYF,TGTGCCAGCAGTGACCTGCCTCGGTCTGGAAACACCATATATTTT
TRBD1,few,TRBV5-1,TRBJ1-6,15,CASSLGTGNNSPLHF,TGCGCCAGCAGCTTGGGGACAGGGAATAATTCACCCCTCCACTTT
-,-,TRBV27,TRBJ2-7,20,CASSLIPPPFGGGVSHEQYF,TGTGCCAGCAGTTTAATTCCTCCCCCTTTTGGGGGGGGCGTGTCCCACGAGCAGTACTTC
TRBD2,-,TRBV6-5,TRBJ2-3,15,CASSYSGGGGGTQYF,TGTGCCAGCAGTTACTCGGGCGGGGGAGGTGGTACGCAGTATTTT
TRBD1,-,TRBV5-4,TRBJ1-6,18,CATIAPLQGAHYNSPLHF,TGTGCCACGATAGCTCCTTTACAGGGGGCGCATTATAATTCACCCCTCCACTTT
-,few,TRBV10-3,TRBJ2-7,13,CAIADSKPDEQYF,TGTGCCATCGCCGACAGTAAGCCCGACGAGCAGTACTTC
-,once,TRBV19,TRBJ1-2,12,CASRLLNYGYTF,TGTGCCAGTCGACTCCTCAACTATGGCTACACCTTC
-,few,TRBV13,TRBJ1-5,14,CASSLSGRPWAQHF,TGTGCCAGCAGCTTAAGCGGCCGTCCTTGGGCCCAGCATTTT
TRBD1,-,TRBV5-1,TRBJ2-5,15,CASSGGQGLKETQYF,TGCGCCAGCAGCGGGGGACAGGGGCTTAAAGAGACCCAGTACTTC
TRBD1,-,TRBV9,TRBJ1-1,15,CASSSDRGRNTEAFF,TGTGCCAGCAGCTCCGACAGGGGACGGAACACTGAAGCTTTCTTT
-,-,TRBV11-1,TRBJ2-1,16,CASSLEGGESYNEQFF,TGTGCCAGCAGCTTAGAGGGGGGGGAGAGTTACAATGAGCAGTTCTTC
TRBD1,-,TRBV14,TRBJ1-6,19,CASSQEGWTGDKGNSPLHF,TGTGCCAGCAGCCAAGAGGGATGGACAGGGGACAAGGGGAATTCACCCCTCCACTTT
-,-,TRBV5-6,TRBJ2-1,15,CASSSLTSPYNEQFF,TGTGCCAGCAGCTCGCTGACTAGTCCCTACAATGAGCAGTTCTTC
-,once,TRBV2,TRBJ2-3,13,CASSEQSTDTQYF,TGTGCCAGCAGTGAACAGTCCACAGATACGCAGTATTTT
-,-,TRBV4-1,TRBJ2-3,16,CASSQDRGAGTDTQYF,TGCGCCAGCAGCCAAGATCGGGGGGCAGGAACAGATACGCAGTATTTT
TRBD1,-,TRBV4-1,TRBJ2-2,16,CASSHYRGSNTGELFF,TGCGCCAGCAGCCACTACAGGGGGTCCAACACCGGGGAGCTGTTTTTT
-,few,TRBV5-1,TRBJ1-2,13,CASSTDRLYGYTF,TGCGCCAGCAGCACCGACAGACTCTATGGCTACACCTTC
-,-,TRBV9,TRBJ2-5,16,CASSVEWTVRPETQYF,TGTGCCAGCAGCGTAGAATGGACAGTCCGCCCTGAGACCCAGTACTTC
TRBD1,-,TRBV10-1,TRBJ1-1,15,CASSPERDRETEAFF,TGCGCCAGCAGTCCAGAAAGGGACAGGGAAACTGAAGCTTTCTTT
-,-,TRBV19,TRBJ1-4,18,CASTVVRAAGGGDEKLFF,TGTGCCAGTACAGTAGTACGGGCGGCGGGAGGAGGTGATGAAAAACTGTTTTTT
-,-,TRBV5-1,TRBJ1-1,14,CASSSQGSNTEAFF,TGCGCCAGCAGCTCACAGGGCTCGAACACTGAAGCTTTCTTT
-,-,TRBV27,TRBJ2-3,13,CASSNTDRNTQYF,TGTGCCAGCAGTAACACCGACAGAAATACGCAGTATTTT
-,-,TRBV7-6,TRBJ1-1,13,CASSLAENTEAFF,TGTGCCAGCAGCTTGGCAGAGAACACTGAAGCTTTCTTT
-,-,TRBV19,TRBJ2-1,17,CASSSGPGGSPYNEQFF,TGTGCCAGTAGCTCTGGCCCCGGGGGATCGCCATACAATGAGCAGTTCTTC
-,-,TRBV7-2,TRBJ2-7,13,CASSRPDSYEQYF,TGTGCCAGCAGCCGACCAGACAGTTACGAGCAGTACTTC
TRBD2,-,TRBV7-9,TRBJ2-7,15,CASSPGLGWSYEQYF,TGTGCCAGCAGCCCCGGACTAGGCTGGTCCTACGAGCAGTACTTC
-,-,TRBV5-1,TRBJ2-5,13,CASSFGSGETQYF,TGCGCCAGCAGCTTTGGGTCCGGGGAGACCCAGTACTTC
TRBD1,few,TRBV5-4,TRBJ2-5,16,CASSLPEPGQGVTQYF,TGTGCCAGCAGCTTGCCGGAACCGGGACAGGGGGTGACCCAGTACTTC
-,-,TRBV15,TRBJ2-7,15,CATSRGGDSSYEQYF,TGTGCCACCAGCAGAGGCGGGGACAGCTCCTACGAGCAGTACTTC
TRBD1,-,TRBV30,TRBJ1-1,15,CAWIGGAGGGTEAFF,TGTGCCTGGATTGGTGGGGCAGGGGGAGGTACTGAAGCTTTCTTT
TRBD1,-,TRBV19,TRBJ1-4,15,CASSTPGQVNEKLFF,TGTGCCAGTAGTACACCGGGACAGGTCAATGAAAAACTGTTTTTT
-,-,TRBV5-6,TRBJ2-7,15,CASSLLAQGLYEQYF,TGTGCCAGCAGCTTGCTTGCGCAGGGGTTGTACGAGCAGTACTTC
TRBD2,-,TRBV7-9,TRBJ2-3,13,CASSLGGGHTQYF,TGTGCCAGCAGCTTAGGGGGAGGGCATACGCAGTATTTT
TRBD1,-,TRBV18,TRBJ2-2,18,CASSPNLLDRGNTGELFF,TGTGCCAGCTCACCAAACCTACTTGACAGGGGGAACACCGGGGAGCTGTTTTTT